Listed below are T cell receptor beta chains from one sample, sequenced in a study of blood T cell repertoires in COVID-19. TCRdb's copy holds only in-frame clones and misses some; the assay was immunoSEQ multiplex PCR. The table shows a few hundred thousand clones, with roughly 85% occurring only once. The sample was peripheral blood. These receptors all come from a woman aged 18-30 years with acute or convalescent COVID-19. CDR3s include the opening cysteine and the closing phenylalanine or tryptophan. A D gene is named only where the DNA matches it firmly. The listing skips clone size in some rows; elsewhere it reads once, few, many or a size class.

j_call	clone_size	v_call	cdr3_length	d_call	cdr3_nt	cdr3_aa
TRBJ1-1	.	TRBV9	15	.	TGTGCCAGCAGCGTAGATTCGTTGGGACAAGCTGAAGCTTTCTTT	CASSVDSLGQAEAFF
TRBJ2-4	.	TRBV20-1	18	TRBD2	TGCAGTGCTAGTAGGGGGACTAGCGGGACCCTAGCCAAAAACATTCAGTACTTC	CSASRGTSGTLAKNIQYF
TRBJ1-2	.	TRBV28	13	.	TGTGCCAGCAGTTTACCAGGGAACTATGGCTACACCTTC	CASSLPGNYGYTF
TRBJ2-7	few	TRBV4-1	17	TRBD2	TGCGCCAGCAGCCAAGTGCTAGCGGGAGCTAACGTCTTTGAGCAGTACTTC	CASSQVLAGANVFEQYF
TRBJ1-4	.	TRBV9	15	TRBD1	TGTGCCAGCAGCCCACGACAGGGGGGTAATGAAAAACTGTTTTTT	CASSPRQGGNEKLFF
TRBJ1-2	.	TRBV18	18	TRBD1	TGTGCCAGCTCACCACCGGGACAGGGGGCATCTGAAGTAGATGGCTACACCTTC	CASSPPGQGASEVDGYTF
TRBJ2-1	.	TRBV29-1	11	TRBD1	TGCAGCGCCTCGACAGGGGGTGAGCAGTTCTTC	CSASTGGEQFF
TRBJ1-1	few	TRBV6-6	14	.	TGTGCCAGCAGTAGTGGAGGGATGAACACTGAAGCTTTCTTT	CASSSGGMNTEAFF
TRBJ2-2	.	TRBV12-5	22	TRBD2	TGTGCTAGTGGTTTGCCATACCTCACCTCTAGCGGGGGACTAGCTTACACCGGGGAGCTGTTTTTT	CASGLPYLTSSGGLAYTGELFF
TRBJ2-7	.	TRBV19	12	.	TGTGCCAGTAGCCCTAGCTCCTACGAGCAGTACTTC	CASSPSSYEQYF
TRBJ1-1	.	TRBV28	12	.	TGTGCCAGCACTCCTTGGGGAGGAGAAGCTTTCTTT	CASTPWGGEAFF
TRBJ1-3	.	TRBV11-2	16	.	TGTGCCAGCAGCCCCCGGGGAGGGAGCGTTGGAAACACCATATATTTT	CASSPRGGSVGNTIYF
TRBJ2-1	.	TRBV28	14	.	TGTGCCAGCAGGGAACAGGGAAGCTACAATGAGCAGTTCTTC	CASREQGSYNEQFF
TRBJ1-3	.	TRBV11-2	13	.	TGTGCCAGCAGCATGCCCCCCGCGAACACCATATATTTT	CASSMPPANTIYF
TRBJ1-2	.	TRBV29-1	15	TRBD1	TGCAGCGTTGTGGGACAGGGTAAGGCGGGCTATGGCTACACCTTC	CSVVGQGKAGYGYTF
TRBJ2-2	.	TRBV6-6	15	.	TGTGCCAGCAGTTACGCGACAACTAACACCGGGGAGCTGTTTTTT	CASSYATTNTGELFF